The sequence of this T cell receptor (beta chain) was determined in a study of T cell responses to AZD1222 COVID-19 vaccine. Study conclusions and caveats: A mostly white British donor set with more females was recruited, and clonal diversity was possibly underestimated. An increase in Spike-specific TCR breadth and depth was observed after two AZD1222 doses.

Clones were read by immunoSEQ multiplex PCR, and TCRdb kept only the in-frame ones, dropping some. The profile covers about 99,000 clones, with about 89% appearing a single time and roughly 8% taken by the ten largest. A word on this clone: The target antigen is unknown.

The germline V and J ends were trimmed by 6 bases and 4 bases, with 6 bases remaining between them. The CDR3 is 11 amino acids. The origin of this receptor is an adult who received the AZD1222 COVID-19 vaccine. The V gene is TRBV12-3 or TRBV12-4, the J gene TRBJ2-5; D remains ambiguous. The specimen was peripheral blood, collected 28 days after the second AZD1222 dose. The DNA of the CDR3 is TGTGCCAGCAGACAAGGAGAGACCCAGTACTTC. As protein: CASRQGETQYF.